This T cell receptor beta chain was found in a study of T-cell memory formation after mild COVID-19. Study-level findings and limits: Memory cells collected pre-infection included some clones that later responded, suggesting cross-reactive memory joined. Clones contracting over day 15 to 85 were CD4/CD8 balanced, with later expanders leaning CD4+.

This clonotype was detected only a few times. What it binds is not known. The V gene's germline CDR1 is LNHDA and CDR2 SQIVND (reference sequence). V lost 9 bases and J 1 base, leaving 12 bases between the germline ends. This CDR3 spans 13 amino acids. The TCR alpha and TCR beta cDNA libraries, bearing sample barcodes and UMIs, were generated by 5'RACE using constant-segment primers. TCRdb re-called the 5' RACE reads with MiXCR, one entry per CDR3 protein. The repertoire includes around 150,000 distinct CDR3 sequences, 31% of them detected once, and about 11% sits in the top ten. This TCR came from an adult woman who had mild COVID-19 (a few samples of this study predate the infection). Cell type and time point are not known. V and J are TRBV19 and TRBJ1-1; possibly TRBD1 for D (6 bases). The sequenced material came from PBMCs or a T cell subset sorted from them (not recorded which). The CDR3 DNA sequence: TGTGCCAGCCACAGGGAAAAGAACACTGAAGCTTTCTTT. Translation gives CASHREKNTEAFF.